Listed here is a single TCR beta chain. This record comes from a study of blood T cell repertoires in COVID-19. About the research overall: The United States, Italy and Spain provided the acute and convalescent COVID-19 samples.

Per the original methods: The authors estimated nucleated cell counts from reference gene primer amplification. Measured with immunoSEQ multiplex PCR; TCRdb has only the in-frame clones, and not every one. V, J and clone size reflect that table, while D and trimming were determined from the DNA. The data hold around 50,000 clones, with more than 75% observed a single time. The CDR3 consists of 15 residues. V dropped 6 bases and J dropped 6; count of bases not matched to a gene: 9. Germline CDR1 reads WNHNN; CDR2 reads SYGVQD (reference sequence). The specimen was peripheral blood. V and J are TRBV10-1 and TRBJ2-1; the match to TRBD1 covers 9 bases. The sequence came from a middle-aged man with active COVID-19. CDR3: CASRGPGQGGNEQFF. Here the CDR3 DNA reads TGCGCCAGCAGGGGCCCGGGACAGGGAGGCAATGAGCAGTTCTTC.